One sample yielded the 17 T cell receptor beta chains listed below, sequenced in a study of radiotherapy plus CTLA-4 blockade in lung cancer. The assay was immunoSEQ multiplex PCR, and TCRdb's table has in-frame clones only and misses some. The sample records roughly 66,000 clones, about 83% being singletons. This specimen consisted of peripheral blood, obtained from a patient treated with radiotherapy plus ipilimumab. Receptor source: a human donor with non-small cell lung cancer who had a partial response to radiotherapy plus ipilimumab.

V and J are TRBV27 and TRBJ2-5, with no clear D. Germline-derived CDR1 and CDR2 are MNHEY and SMNVEV (reference sequence). The CDR3 is 14 amino acids. Trimming stripped 5 bases from V and 4 bases from J, with 14 bases between. The CDR3 region has the DNA TGTGCCAGCAGTCGGAGCCGTTTGGGAGAGACCCAGTACTTC. Amino acids: CASSRSRLGETQYF.

The chain uses TRBV6-4 and TRBJ2-1, with 11 nucleotides matching TRBD1. CDR3 size: 17 residues. V lost 5 bases, J lost 8 bases, and 14 bases stayed unmatched. Germline V lookup: CDR1 MRHNA, CDR2 SNTAGT. CDR3 amino acids: CASSRTGGTGGKDEQFF. CDR3 sequence (DNA): TGTGCCAGCAGTAGGACGGGCGGGACAGGGGGTAAGGATGAGCAGTTCTTC.

The chain links TRBV7-9 to TRBJ2-1, with 7 positions matching TRBD2. CDR3 length: 15 residues. V shed 4 bases and J 2 bases; nucleotides not matched to a gene: 5. Germline CDR1 and CDR2: SEHNR and FQNEAQ (reference sequence). CDR3 residues: CASSSGRGAYNEQFF. The CDR3 DNA sequence: TGTGCCAGCAGCTCGGGGAGGGGAGCCTACAATGAGCAGTTCTTC.

This chain links TRBV6-6 with TRBJ2-7, with D maybe TRBD1 (6 bases). This CDR3 is built from 14 residues. The V and J ends lost 2 bases and 2 bases respectively, with 10 bases between them. CDR1 and CDR2 from the germline V gene are MNHNY and SVGAGI (reference sequence). The CDR3 is CASSYRQDPYEQYF. CDR3 sequence (DNA): TGTGCCAGCAGTTACCGACAGGACCCCTACGAGCAGTACTTC.

This chain links TRBV7-2 with TRBJ2-1; 10 nucleotides agree with TRBD2. Per germline, CDR1 SGHTA and CDR2 FQGNSA. The CDR3 extends over 14 amino acids. Losses at the gene ends were 7 bases for V and 6 bases for J; bases not matched to a gene: 6. The CDR3 sequence: CASTSGRASNEQFF. The DNA of the CDR3 is TGTGCCAGCACCAGCGGGAGGGCCTCCAATGAGCAGTTCTTC.

This chain uses TRBV18 with TRBJ1-3; no reliable D call. V gave up 2 bases and J gave up 0 bases, with 8 bases separating them. The CDR3 contains 15 residues. Germline-derived CDR1 and CDR2 are KGHSH and LQKENI. The CDR3 spells CASSPRDFSGNTIYF. DNA for the CDR3: TGTGCCAGCTCACCAAGAGATTTCTCTGGAAACACCATATATTTT.

The chain has TRBV10-2 and TRBJ1-2, with 8 bases fitting TRBD1. Germline V gives CDR1 WSHSY, CDR2 SAAADI. The CDR3 contains 14 residues. V lost 3 bases and J lost 1; bases outside the gene matches: 1. In DNA, the CDR3 is TGCGCCAGCAGTGAAGACAGGGGTAACTATGGCTACACCTTC. Its protein product is CASSEDRGNYGYTF.

This clone was seen only a few times. The V gene is TRBV6-6, the J gene TRBJ2-1; maybe TRBD2 (5 bases). The V gene lost 6 bases and the J gene lost 4 bases, with 16 bases spanning the gap. Per germline, CDR1 MNHNY and CDR2 SVGAGI (reference sequence). The CDR3 totals 15 residues. CDR3 in amino acids: CASRARTEDYNEQFF. As DNA, the CDR3 is TGTGCCAGCAGGGCTCGGACGGAGGATTACAATGAGCAGTTCTTC.

This clone appeared a few times. The J gene is TRBJ2-1, the V gene TRBV4-1; 13 nucleotides match TRBD2. V lost 3 bases and J lost 5; bases outside the gene matches: 10. Germline values: CDR1 MGHRA, CDR2 YSYEKL. The CDR3 consists of 18 residues. CDR3 protein: CASSQRTSGSPTHNEQFF. The CDR3 DNA is TGCGCCAGCAGCCAGAGGACTAGCGGGAGTCCGACACACAATGAGCAGTTCTTC.

The CDR3 reads CASSSGGMKNTEAFF. CDR3 sequence (DNA): TGTGCCAGCAGTTCCGGGGGGATGAAGAACACTGAAGCTTTCTTT. The chain employs TRBV6-5 and TRBJ1-1, with D possibly matching TRBD1 (5 bases). In germline, CDR1 is MNHEY, CDR2 SVGAGI. The CDR3 runs 15 residues. V gave up 4 bases and J gave up 1 base, with 13 bases separating them.

The V and J genes are TRBV19 and TRBJ1-1, with 9 bases aligning to TRBD1. Losses at the gene ends were 4 bases for V and 5 bases for J; bases not matched to a gene: 8. This CDR3 contains 15 residues. Germline CDR1 and CDR2: LNHDA and SQIVND (reference sequence). The CDR3 loop reads CASSTGTGRWTEAFF. The CDR3 DNA follows: TGTGCCAGTAGTACCGGGACAGGGCGCTGGACTGAAGCTTTCTTT.

This sequence joins TRBV27 and TRBJ1-4, with D tentatively TRBD1 (5 bases). Trimming took off 6 bases at V and 4 bases at J, with 12 bases between the two ends. Germline V gives CDR1 MNHEY, CDR2 SMNVEV (reference sequence). CDR3 length equals 14 residues. The CDR3 DNA sequence: TGTGCCAGCAGCCGGGGGGGAAGTAATGAAAAACTGTTTTTT. This translates into CASSRGGSNEKLFF.

The chain employs TRBV19 and TRBJ1-5; weak D call: TRBD1 (6 bases). CDR3 length equals 17 residues. Germline V gene sequence: CDR1 LNHDA, CDR2 SQIVND (reference sequence). V lost 3 bases to trimming and J lost 0 bases, with 15 bases between them. Here the CDR3 DNA reads TGTGCCAGTAGTATCCCCATCACAGGGATTAGCAATCAGCCCCAGCATTTT. Translation: CASSIPITGISNQPQHF.

The rearrangement links TRBV27 to TRBJ2-1; 11 bases agree with TRBD2. The germline CDR1 and CDR2 sequences are MNHEY and SMNVEV (reference sequence). With 5 bases clipped from V and 12 bases from J, the junction kept 3 bases outside the gene matches. The CDR3 is made up of 12 amino acids. The CDR3 nucleotides are TGTGCCAGCAGTAATCTAGCGGGAGGGCAGTTCTTC. Its translation is CASSNLAGGQFF.

The chain carries TRBV6-5 and TRBJ2-7, with TRBD2 identical over 13 bases. The junction had 3 bases not matched to a gene; V was cut back by 2 bases and J by 5 bases. CDR3 size: 15 residues. Germline lookup yields CDR1 MNHEY and CDR2 SVGAGI. CDR3 in amino acids: CASSYGGLAGDEQYF. CDR3 in DNA: TGTGCCAGCAGTTACGGAGGACTAGCGGGAGACGAGCAGTACTTC.

The rearrangement links TRBV9 to TRBJ2-7, with TRBD1 as a possible D gene (5 bases). The length of the CDR3 is 14 residues. Germline CDR1 is SGDLS and CDR2 is YYNGEE. Trimming took off 0 bases at V and 7 bases at J, with 14 bases between the two ends. This chain's CDR3 is CASSVEVGAGEQYF. DNA for the CDR3: TGTGCCAGCAGCGTAGAGGTAGGGGCCGGGGAGCAGTACTTC.

This chain joins TRBV30 and TRBJ1-1; possibly TRBD1 for D (6 bases). The CDR3 covers 12 residues. Trimming left V 4 bases short and J 8 bases short, with 14 bases between. The V gene's germline CDR1 is GTSNPN and CDR2 SVGIG (reference sequence). The CDR3 protein is CAWTLDRQEAFF. As DNA, the CDR3 is TGTGCCTGGACCCTCGACAGGCAGGAAGCTTTCTTT.